Each of the 30 T cell receptor beta chains below was sequenced from the same sample in a study of blood T cell repertoires in COVID-19. Assay used: immunoSEQ multiplex PCR; TCRdb lists only in-frame clones, some missing. The sample shows fewer than 250,000 clones, 88% of them seen only once. Material: peripheral blood. These receptors all stem from a man between 65 and 80 years old with acute or convalescent COVID-19.

This chain uses TRBV5-4 with TRBJ2-2; a weak D match, TRBD2 (5 bases). The CDR3 is 14 residues long. V was trimmed by 4 bases and J by 4 bases, leaving 11 bases between them. The germline V gene encodes CDR1 SGHNT and CDR2 YYREEE (reference sequence). The CDR3 DNA sequence: TGTGCCAGCAGCGTGTACCGGGGCACCGGGGAGCTGTTTTTT. Its translation: CASSVYRGTGELFF.

V usage is TRBV4-1 and J usage is TRBJ2-3; 11 bases fit TRBD1. The CDR3 contains 16 residues. Germline V gene lookup returns CDR1 MGHRA and CDR2 YSYEKL. The trim removed 4 bases at V and 3 bases at J, leaving 6 bases unmatched. The CDR3 sequence: CASSLAGTGGTDTQYF. The CDR3 bases are TGCGCCAGCAGCCTCGCCGGGACAGGGGGGACAGATACGCAGTATTTT.

The V call is TRBV2, the J call TRBJ2-5, with D perhaps matching TRBD1 (6 bases). CDR1 SNHLY and CDR2 FYNNEI come from the germline V gene. Trimming took off 5 bases at V and 2 bases at J, with 9 bases between the two ends. The CDR3 spans 13 residues. CDR3 protein: CASSYGTQETQYF. The CDR3 nucleotides are TGTGCCAGCAGTTATGGGACACAAGAGACCCAGTACTTC.

This chain links TRBV15 with TRBJ2-2; 7 bases are a match to TRBD1. The germline gives CDR1 LNHNV, CDR2 YYDKDF (reference sequence). The CDR3 totals 15 residues. Losses at the gene ends were 1 base for V and 7 bases for J; bases not matched to a gene: 6. CDR3 DNA sequence: TGTGCCACCAGCAGAGGACAGGGTGGTGTCGGGGAGCTGTTTTTT. This encodes CATSRGQGGVGELFF.

The CDR3 DNA reads TGTGCCAGCAGTAAACAGGGGGACCTCTTACAAGAGACCCAGTACTTC. Its protein is CASSKQGDLLQETQYF. The J gene is TRBJ2-5, the V gene TRBV9; 8 bases are a match to TRBD1. CDR1 is SGDLS, CDR2 YYNGEE, per germline. The V and J ends lost 5 bases and 2 bases, in that order; junction bases with no gene match: 11. This CDR3 has 16 amino acids.

The chain's CDR3 is CASRLTGGDEQFF. The CDR3 coding sequence is TGTGCCAGCAGATTAACAGGGGGGGATGAGCAGTTCTTC. V is TRBV6-5 and J is TRBJ2-1; possible D gene TRBD1, 8 bases. Germline CDR1 reads MNHEY; CDR2 reads SVGAGI. The germline V and J ends were trimmed by 6 bases and 8 bases, with 14 bases remaining between them. The CDR3 sequence is 13 residues long.

The J gene is TRBJ1-1, the V gene TRBV5-1; TRBD1 aligns across 9 bases. The CDR3 contains 15 residues. The V and J ends lost 2 bases and 4 bases, in that order; junction bases with no gene match: 6. Germline V CDR1 and CDR2: SGHRS, YFSETQ. The CDR3 region is CASSLSTGQGTEAFF. The CDR3 coding sequence is TGCGCCAGCAGCTTAAGTACGGGACAGGGCACTGAAGCTTTCTTT.

This chain connects TRBV10-3 to TRBJ2-5, with TRBD1 matching 7 bases. The V gene end was trimmed by 5 bases and the J gene end by 2 bases; junction bases not matched to a gene: 5. Germline loops: CDR1 ENHRY, CDR2 SYGVKD. This CDR3 contains 14 residues. The CDR3 sequence is CAISNSGQQETQYF. The CDR3, as DNA: TGTGCCATCAGTAACTCGGGACAGCAAGAGACCCAGTACTTC.

This sequence joins TRBV18 and TRBJ1-1; TRBD1 matches at 7 bases. The CDR3 is 15 residues long. Germline values: CDR1 KGHSH, CDR2 LQKENI. The V segment lost 2 bases and the J segment 0 bases; nucleotides outside the gene matches: 3. DNA for the CDR3: TGTGCCAGCTCACCATCGGGACAGATGAACACTGAAGCTTTCTTT. Residues: CASSPSGQMNTEAFF.

This clone was detected only a few times. The J gene is TRBJ1-1, the V gene TRBV4-2; perhaps TRBD1 as D (6 bases). CDR1 is LGHNA and CDR2 is YNFKEQ in the germline V gene. CDR3 size: 15 residues. The ends were cut back, 3 bases at V and 1 base at J, with 12 bases in the middle. The CDR3 coding sequence is TGTGCCAGCAGCCATCTCTTACAGGGGAACACTGAAGCTTTCTTT. Protein product: CASSHLLQGNTEAFF.

This clone has more than one count but fewer than ten. This chain uses TRBV10-2 with TRBJ2-1; 8 positions agree with TRBD1. Looked up from germline, CDR1 is WSHSY and CDR2 is SAAADI. This CDR3 region has 16 residues. The J segment lost 4 bases and the V segment lost 2 bases, leaving 7 bases of the junction unmatched. This chain's CDR3 is CASSEGQGLSYNEQFF. CDR3 bases: TGCGCCAGCAGTGAGGGACAGGGCCTCAGTTACAATGAGCAGTTCTTC.

The V gene is TRBV5-1, the J gene TRBJ2-2, with no clear D. The length of the CDR3 is 18 residues. The V gene lost 0 bases and the J gene lost 3 bases, with 18 bases spanning the gap. The germline gives CDR1 SGHRS, CDR2 YFSETQ. CDR3 nucleotides: TGCGCCAGCAGCTTGGATCCTAGTAGGCAACGAGACACCGGGGAGCTGTTTTTT. Encoded protein: CASSLDPSRQRDTGELFF. Full variable domain (rest looked up from reference TRBV5-1 and TRBJ2-2): KAGVTQTPRYLIKTRGQQVTLSCSPISGHRSVSWYQQTPGQGLQFLFEYFSETQRNKGNFPGRFSGRQFSNSRSEMNVSTLELGDSALYLCASSLDPSRQRDTGELFFGEGSRLTVL.

This clone was recorded once. J is TRBJ2-2 and V is TRBV6-5; tentative D call: TRBD2 (5 bases). The V end was cut by 8 bases, the J end by 5 bases, with 18 bases between. The germline V gene has CDR1 MNHEY and CDR2 SVGAGI. CDR3 length: 15 residues. As DNA, the CDR3 is TGTGCCAGCCAACGGGGAGTGTCTGAGACCGGGGAGCTGTTTTTT. Its translation is CASQRGVSETGELFF.

This clone has a single count. The V call is TRBV15, the J call TRBJ2-1; D not certain. Trimming removed 0 bases from V and 1 base from J, with 7 bases in between. Germline assignment: CDR1 LNHNV and CDR2 YYDKDF (reference sequence). The CDR3 length is 15 residues. CDR3 sequence: CATSRDAQSYNEQFF. The DNA for the CDR3 is TGTGCCACCAGCAGAGATGCACAATCCTACAATGAGCAGTTCTTC. Supplemented by reference TRBV15 and TRBJ2-1, the full variable domain reads DAMVIQNPRYQVTQFGKPVTLSCSQTLNHNVMYWYQQKSSQAPKLLFHYYDKDFNNEADTPDNFQSRRPNTSFCFLDIRSPGLGDTAMYLCATSRDAQSYNEQFFGPGTRLTVL.

J is TRBJ2-5 and V is TRBV5-1, with 14 bases identical to TRBD2. This CDR3 spans 16 amino acids. The germline gives CDR1 SGHRS, CDR2 YFSETQ. With 2 bases clipped from V and 4 bases from J, the junction kept 4 bases outside the gene matches. The CDR3 loop reads CASSFRLAGGRETQYF. The CDR3 DNA reads TGCGCCAGCAGCTTTCGACTAGCGGGAGGGCGAGAGACCCAGTACTTC.

The V gene is TRBV2, the J gene TRBJ1-2; 8 bases map to TRBD1. The CDR3 has 13 amino acids. J was trimmed by 4 bases and V by 6 bases; bases with no gene match: 4. Looked up from germline, CDR1 is SNHLY and CDR2 is FYNNEI. The DNA for the CDR3 is TGTGCCAGCAGCCCCGGACAGGGCTATGGCTACACCTTC. Translating it yields CASSPGQGYGYTF.

This sequence joins TRBV6-5 and TRBJ1-5; the D is unclear. The CDR3 has 12 amino acids. V lost 8 bases and J lost 0, with 5 bases in between. Germline V lookup: CDR1 MNHEY, CDR2 SVGAGI. This CDR3 reads CASCDSNQPQHF. The CDR3 DNA reads as TGTGCCAGCTGCGATAGCAATCAGCCCCAGCATTTT.

The J gene is TRBJ2-1, the V gene TRBV19; 9 nucleotides line up with TRBD1. CDR1 and CDR2 (germline): LNHDA, SQIVND (reference sequence). The length of the CDR3 is 16 residues. V dropped 4 bases and J dropped 5; count of bases not matched to a gene: 9. In nucleotides, the CDR3 is TGTGCCAGTAGTAAAAGACAGGGGGTCTCAAACAATGAGCAGTTCTTC. This sequence encodes CASSKRQGVSNNEQFF.

This clone was observed a few times. The chain combines TRBV28 with TRBJ2-3; 15 bases match TRBD2. CDR1 is MDHEN, CDR2 SYDVKM, per germline. The CDR3 loop spans 19 amino acids. Germline trimming cut 5 bases from V and 4 bases from J; bases unmatched to any gene: 13. DNA of the CDR3: TGTGCCAGCAGTGGATCAGGACTAGCGGGAGGGCTGATTTCAGATACGCAGTATTTT. This gives the protein CASSGSGLAGGLISDTQYF.

This clone was observed a few times. The J gene is TRBJ2-7, the V gene TRBV18, with a tentative D call TRBD2 (5 bases). The CDR3 sequence is 13 residues long. V was clipped by 5 bases and J by 3 bases, with 11 bases between them. From germline, CDR1 is KGHSH and CDR2 LQKENI. CDR3 DNA sequence: TGTGCCAGCTCAGGAACCGGGGTCTACGAGCAGTACTTC. The encoded protein is CASSGTGVYEQYF.

The gene calls are TRBV5-4 and TRBJ1-4; TRBD1 aligns across 8 bases. The V gene end was trimmed by 5 bases and the J gene end by 6 bases; junction bases not matched to a gene: 6. The CDR3 length is 14 residues. Germline lookup yields CDR1 SGHNT and CDR2 YYREEE (reference sequence). The CDR3 coding sequence is TGTGCCAGCAGTTCTCAGGGGGCAGATGAAAAACTGTTTTTT. Protein sequence: CASSSQGADEKLFF.

V is TRBV5-1 and J is TRBJ2-1; 8 bases fit TRBD2. Trimming at V came to 1 base and at J to 3 bases, leaving 3 bases not matched to a gene. Germline V CDR1 and CDR2: SGHRS, YFSETQ. The CDR3 has 15 amino acids. The CDR3 region has the DNA TGCGCCAGCAGCTTGTCAGGGACTAGCTACAATGAGCAGTTCTTC. This encodes CASSLSGTSYNEQFF.

V usage is TRBV11-2 and J usage is TRBJ1-3, with TRBD1 as a possible D gene (5 bases). Germline assignment: CDR1 SGHAT and CDR2 FQNNGV. With 2 bases removed from V and 7 bases from J, the gap between germline ends came to 9 bases. This CDR3 is 13 amino acids long. CDR3 region: CASSLPGGNTIYF. In DNA, the CDR3 is TGTGCCAGCAGCTTACCCGGGGGTAACACCATATATTTT. Variable domain in full (rest from reference TRBV11-2 and TRBJ1-3): EAGVAQSPRYKIIEKRQSVAFWCNPISGHATLYWYQQILGQGPKLLIQFQNNGVVDDSQLPKDRFSAERLKGVDSTLKIQPAKLEDSAVYLCASSLPGGNTIYFGEGSWLTVV.

V gene TRBV6-5 combines with J gene TRBJ2-3; D possibly corresponds to TRBD2 (6 bases). The CDR3 covers 14 residues. V lost 6 bases and J 4 bases, leaving 14 bases between the germline ends. Germline V lookup: CDR1 MNHEY, CDR2 SVGAGI. Here the CDR3 DNA reads TGTGCCAGCAGGGTCGGGAGTGCCGCAGATACGCAGTATTTT. This gives the protein CASRVGSAADTQYF.

V usage is TRBV29-1 and J usage is TRBJ1-1; 8 bases agree with TRBD1. The CDR3 extends over 14 amino acids. V gave up 4 bases and J gave up 5 bases; unmatched junction bases: 9. Germline V gene lookup returns CDR1 SQVTM and CDR2 ANQGSEA. The CDR3 loop is CSVGSRGLWTEAFF. The DNA of the CDR3 is TGCAGCGTTGGAAGCAGGGGGCTTTGGACTGAAGCTTTCTTT.

The V call is TRBV3-1 (or the pseudogene TRBV3-2), the J call TRBJ1-1; TRBD1 is a possible D gene (5 bases). The length of the CDR3 is 15 residues. Germline V gives CDR1 LGHDT, CDR2 YNNKEL (reference sequence). V was trimmed by 5 bases and J by 1 base, leaving 14 bases between them. The DNA of the CDR3 is TGTGCCAGCAGCGACCACGCGGGGCCGAACACTGAAGCTTTCTTT. Amino acid sequence: CASSDHAGPNTEAFF.

V and J are TRBV11-2 and TRBJ2-7, with D tentatively TRBD1 (6 bases). V gave up 3 bases and J gave up 2 bases, with 11 bases separating them. Germline loops: CDR1 SGHAT, CDR2 FQNNGV. The length of the CDR3 is 14 residues. CDR3 amino acids: CASSFTGKAYEQYF. Here the CDR3 DNA reads TGTGCCAGCAGCTTTACAGGGAAGGCCTACGAGCAGTACTTC.

CDR3 DNA sequence: TGTGCCAGCAGGACAGCGGGGGCAGGGAACCACGAGCAGTACTTC. Encoded protein: CASRTAGAGNHEQYF. V and J are TRBV7-2 and TRBJ2-7; 8 bases are a match to TRBD2. Germline lookup yields CDR1 SGHTA and CDR2 FQGNSA. With 6 bases clipped from V and 5 bases from J, the junction kept 12 bases outside the gene matches. The CDR3 loop spans 15 amino acids.

V is TRBV6-1 and J is TRBJ1-3; D not resolved. Germline lookup yields CDR1 MNHNS and CDR2 SASEGT. This CDR3 is 16 amino acids long. V lost 4 bases and J 3 bases, leaving 16 bases between the germline ends. CDR3 nucleotides: TGTGCCAGCAGTGGCCCCCGGGGAGGCATTGGAAACACCATATATTTT. This encodes CASSGPRGGIGNTIYF.

The chain joins TRBV27 to TRBJ1-1; possible D gene TRBD1, 6 bases. In germline, CDR1 is MNHEY, CDR2 SMNVEV (reference sequence). The CDR3 runs to 14 residues. Trimming removed 6 bases from V and 2 bases from J, with 13 bases in between. The CDR3 loop is CASSPLQGNTEAFF. The CDR3 coding sequence is TGTGCCAGCAGCCCGCTACAGGGAAACACTGAAGCTTTCTTT.